Listed below are T cell receptor beta chains from one sample, sequenced in a study of control samples from healthy donors and cancer patients. Data came from immunoSEQ multiplex PCR; TCRdb stores just in-frame clones and leaves some out. The sample carries about 120,000 clones, over 75% recorded once. Sequenced: blood. These receptors were obtained from a man aged 18 to 30 in good health. Both conserved end residues are part of each CDR3. The order of the fields is clone size, V gene, D gene, J gene, CDR3 protein, CDR3 DNA. The D gene is left open where the match is weak. Clone size appears in some rows only: once, few, many, or a class for an expanded clone.

abundance: many
v_gene: TRBV5-1
d_gene: .
j_gene: TRBJ1-1
CDR3aa: CASSLEIRGSTEAFF
CDR3nt: TGCGCCAGCAGCTTGGAGATCAGGGGAAGTACTGAAGCTTTCTTT

abundance: .
v_gene: TRBV24-1
d_gene: TRBD2
j_gene: TRBJ2-3
CDR3aa: CATSDFGTSGSSATQYF
CDR3nt: TGTGCCACCAGTGATTTCGGGACTAGCGGGAGTTCGGCTACGCAGTATTTT

abundance: .
v_gene: TRBV10-3
d_gene: TRBD2
j_gene: TRBJ2-1
CDR3aa: CAITPGLAQNEQFF
CDR3nt: TGTGCCATCACTCCGGGACTAGCACAGAATGAGCAGTTCTTC

abundance: .
v_gene: TRBV11-1
d_gene: .
j_gene: TRBJ2-7
CDR3aa: CASSYPGTGTYEQYF
CDR3nt: TGTGCCAGCAGTTACCCCGGGACGGGAACCTACGAGCAGTACTTC

abundance: .
v_gene: TRBV7-9
d_gene: TRBD1
j_gene: TRBJ2-1
CDR3aa: CASSLGVRQGQPYLFF
CDR3nt: TGTGCCAGCAGCTTAGGAGTCCGACAGGGTCAACCCTATCTGTTCTTC

abundance: .
v_gene: TRBV3-1/TRBV3-2
d_gene: .
j_gene: TRBJ2-4
CDR3aa: CASSHTNIQYF
CDR3nt: TGTGCCAGCAGCCACACAAACATTCAGTACTTC

abundance: .
v_gene: TRBV6-5
d_gene: .
j_gene: TRBJ1-1
CDR3aa: CAVIGSTEAFF
CDR3nt: TGTGCCGTCATAGGGAGTACTGAAGCTTTCTTT

abundance: .
v_gene: TRBV27
d_gene: .
j_gene: TRBJ2-1
CDR3aa: CASKQGLRFKSSYNEQFF
CDR3nt: TGTGCCAGCAAACAGGGACTCCGGTTCAAAAGCTCCTACAATGAGCAGTTCTTC

abundance: .
v_gene: TRBV6-5
d_gene: TRBD1
j_gene: TRBJ1-2
CDR3aa: CASRRGTGVNGYTF
CDR3nt: TGTGCCAGCCGCAGGGGGACAGGGGTAAATGGCTACACCTTC

abundance: once
v_gene: TRBV7-3
d_gene: .
j_gene: TRBJ1-1
CDR3aa: CASRWDSDTEAFF
CDR3nt: TGTGCCAGCAGATGGGATTCCGACACTGAAGCTTTCTTT

abundance: once
v_gene: TRBV7-4
d_gene: TRBD1
j_gene: TRBJ2-7
CDR3aa: CASSSSGTGSSYEQYF
CDR3nt: TGTGCCAGCAGCTCATCCGGGACAGGGAGCTCCTACGAGCAGTACTTC

abundance: .
v_gene: TRBV7-2
d_gene: .
j_gene: TRBJ1-2
CDR3aa: CASSPQETYGYTF
CDR3nt: TGTGCCAGCAGTCCGCAAGAGACCTATGGCTACACCTTC

abundance: .
v_gene: TRBV7-9
d_gene: .
j_gene: TRBJ2-5
CDR3aa: CASSLTTLRDTEETQYF
CDR3nt: TGTGCCAGCAGCTTAACTACACTCCGGGACACCGAAGAGACCCAGTACTTC

abundance: .
v_gene: TRBV10-3
d_gene: .
j_gene: TRBJ2-7
CDR3aa: CAISESSGSVEQYF
CDR3nt: TGTGCCATCAGTGAGTCGTCAGGCTCCGTCGAGCAGTACTTC

abundance: .
v_gene: TRBV6-6
d_gene: .
j_gene: TRBJ2-5
CDR3aa: CASSWGYETQYF
CDR3nt: TGTGCCAGCAGTTGGGGATACGAGACCCAGTACTTC

abundance: .
v_gene: TRBV2
d_gene: TRBD1
j_gene: TRBJ2-2
CDR3aa: CASRSDREAGELFF
CDR3nt: TGTGCCAGCAGATCGGACAGGGAAGCCGGGGAGCTGTTTTTT

abundance: .
v_gene: TRBV7-2
d_gene: TRBD1
j_gene: TRBJ2-3
CDR3aa: CASSFKGQGRDTQYF
CDR3nt: TGTGCCAGCAGCTTCAAGGGACAGGGAAGGGATACGCAGTATTTT

abundance: .
v_gene: TRBV11-2
d_gene: TRBD1
j_gene: TRBJ1-1
CDR3aa: CASSAKQGTEAFF
CDR3nt: TGTGCCAGCAGCGCAAAACAGGGGACTGAAGCTTTCTTT

abundance: .
v_gene: TRBV7-2
d_gene: TRBD2
j_gene: TRBJ2-3
CDR3aa: CASSPLGLAGIHPTDTQYF
CDR3nt: TGTGCCAGCAGCCCTCTGGGACTAGCGGGGATTCACCCCACAGATACGCAGTATTTT

abundance: .
v_gene: TRBV6-2/TRBV6-3
d_gene: .
j_gene: TRBJ2-4
CDR3aa: CASSLSTLAKNIQYF
CDR3nt: TGTGCCAGCAGTTTGTCCACCCTAGCCAAAAACATTCAGTACTTC

abundance: .
v_gene: TRBV12-3/TRBV12-4
d_gene: .
j_gene: TRBJ1-5
CDR3aa: CASSLRGNQPQHF
CDR3nt: TGTGCCAGCAGCCTCAGGGGTAATCAGCCCCAGCATTTT

abundance: .
v_gene: TRBV7-9
d_gene: .
j_gene: TRBJ1-1
CDR3aa: CASSLVLSWGRLNTEAFF
CDR3nt: TGTGCCAGCAGCTTAGTCCTCTCCTGGGGGCGATTGAACACTGAAGCTTTCTTT

abundance: .
v_gene: TRBV27
d_gene: .
j_gene: TRBJ1-4
CDR3aa: CASSEIRATNEKLFF
CDR3nt: TGTGCCAGCAGTGAGATTCGTGCAACTAATGAAAAACTGTTTTTT

abundance: once
v_gene: TRBV10-2
d_gene: .
j_gene: TRBJ2-7
CDR3aa: CASSVGLVDYEQYF
CDR3nt: TGCGCCAGCAGTGTGGGGCTAGTAGATTACGAGCAGTACTTC

abundance: .
v_gene: TRBV28
d_gene: .
j_gene: TRBJ2-5
CDR3aa: CASSSRERETQYF
CDR3nt: TGTGCCAGCAGTTCACGTGAGAGGGAGACCCAGTACTTC

abundance: .
v_gene: TRBV12-3/TRBV12-4
d_gene: .
j_gene: TRBJ2-6
CDR3aa: CASSTSGANVLTF
CDR3nt: TGTGCCAGCAGCACCTCTGGGGCCAACGTCCTGACTTTC

abundance: .
v_gene: TRBV27
d_gene: .
j_gene: TRBJ2-7
CDR3aa: CASSWLTGSEAYEQYF
CDR3nt: TGTGCCAGCAGTTGGCTTACAGGGAGCGAAGCCTACGAGCAGTACTTC

abundance: .
v_gene: TRBV23-1
d_gene: .
j_gene: TRBJ2-7
CDR3aa: CASSQWRQGGYEQYF
CDR3nt: TGCGCCAGCAGTCAATGGAGGCAGGGGGGCTACGAGCAGTACTTC

abundance: .
v_gene: TRBV6-5
d_gene: .
j_gene: TRBJ1-1
CDR3aa: CASSYGQGNTEAFF
CDR3nt: TGTGCCAGCAGTTATGGCCAGGGGAACACTGAAGCTTTCTTT

abundance: .
v_gene: TRBV2
d_gene: TRBD1
j_gene: TRBJ2-3
CDR3aa: CASSVGRTGRTDTQYF
CDR3nt: TGTGCCAGCAGTGTAGGGAGGACAGGGAGAACAGATACGCAGTATTTT

abundance: .
v_gene: TRBV4-1
d_gene: .
j_gene: TRBJ1-1
CDR3aa: CASSQVGGVRAFF
CDR3nt: TGCGCCAGCAGCCAAGTGGGAGGGGTGAGAGCTTTCTTT

abundance: once
v_gene: TRBV7-2
d_gene: .
j_gene: TRBJ2-7
CDR3aa: CASSLLGIPTNEQYF
CDR3nt: TGTGCCAGCAGCTTATTGGGCATTCCCACCAACGAGCAGTACTTC

abundance: .
v_gene: TRBV28
d_gene: .
j_gene: TRBJ1-1
CDR3aa: CASSSPGRLNTEAFF
CDR3nt: TGTGCCAGCAGCTCCCCGGGACGGCTGAACACTGAAGCTTTCTTT

abundance: many
v_gene: TRBV7-8
d_gene: .
j_gene: TRBJ1-5
CDR3aa: CASSLGSTNQPQHF
CDR3nt: TGTGCCAGCAGCTTAGGCAGCACAAATCAGCCCCAGCATTTT

abundance: .
v_gene: TRBV19
d_gene: TRBD1
j_gene: TRBJ1-1
CDR3aa: CASSTTGTAAFF
CDR3nt: TGTGCCAGTAGTACAACCGGGACAGCAGCTTTCTTT

abundance: .
v_gene: TRBV6-4
d_gene: .
j_gene: TRBJ1-5
CDR3aa: CASSPYLDRTVNSNQPQHF
CDR3nt: TGTGCCAGCAGTCCTTACCTAGACCGGACAGTCAATAGCAATCAGCCCCAGCATTTT

abundance: .
v_gene: TRBV11-3
d_gene: .
j_gene: TRBJ1-2
CDR3aa: CASSKQGLGYTF
CDR3nt: TGTGCCAGCAGCAAACAGGGTTTGGGCTACACCTTC

abundance: .
v_gene: TRBV4-2
d_gene: .
j_gene: TRBJ1-1
CDR3aa: CASSQETVNTEAFF
CDR3nt: TGTGCCAGCAGCCAGGAGACGGTGAACACTGAAGCTTTCTTT

abundance: .
v_gene: TRBV18
d_gene: .
j_gene: TRBJ1-3
CDR3aa: CASSPVGDGNTIYF
CDR3nt: TGTGCCAGCTCACCAGTGGGAGACGGAAACACCATATATTTT

abundance: .
v_gene: TRBV6-1
d_gene: .
j_gene: TRBJ2-2
CDR3aa: CASSVGGTANTGELFF
CDR3nt: TGTGCCAGCAGTGTAGGGGGGACAGCGAACACCGGGGAGCTGTTTTTT